The next 20 T cell receptor beta chains were all read from a single sample in a study of post-analysis software for immune sequencing data. Study results and caveats: A handful of TRBV segments appeared more often in patients than in controls, and TRBV5-6, TRBV5-1 and TRBV20-1 were among these.

Their antigen targets remain unknown. Libraries were made from TCR beta cDNA, and they carried unique molecular identifiers. TCRdb re-analysed the PCR reads in MiXCR, keeping a single row per CDR3 protein. The data hold fewer than 850,000 distinct CDR3 sequences, with just under 30% observed a single time. Sequencing used blood. These receptors all come from a girl aged 10 to 17 with multiple sclerosis.

The chain is built from TRBV7-2 and TRBJ2-3; D may correspond to TRBD1 or TRBD2 (5 bases each). The CDR3 consists of 19 residues. Trimming cost V 3 bases and J 2 bases, with 24 bases left between them. CDR1 SGHTA and CDR2 FQGNSA come from the germline V gene. The CDR3 sequence is CASSFLWAGRGVNTDTQYF. The CDR3 coding sequence is TGTGCCAGCAGCTTCCTCTGGGCAGGGAGAGGGGTAAACACAGATACGCAGTATTTT.

This clonotype has just a few counts. The chain links TRBV12-3 or TRBV12-4 to TRBJ1-2, with D perhaps TRBD1 (5 bases). This CDR3 is built from 13 residues. V was shortened by 5 bases and J by 8 bases, with 15 bases between the two germline ends. Here the CDR3 DNA reads TGTGCCAGCAGTGGGACTCAGGCAGGGGGCTACACCTTC. Its protein product is CASSGTQAGGYTF.

This clonotype was detected many times. The V call is TRBV29-1, the J call TRBJ2-3; D is unresolved. The CDR3 has 10 residues. Trimming shortened V by 6 bases and J by 9 bases, and 10 bases separated the two germline ends. Germline CDR1 is SQVTM and CDR2 is ANQGSEA. CDR3 in amino acids: CSVVESTQYF. Here the CDR3 DNA reads TGCAGCGTCGTGGAGAGCACGCAGTATTTT.

The chain carries TRBV5-1 and TRBJ2-3, with D tentatively TRBD2 (7 bases). The V and J ends lost 5 bases and 0 bases respectively, with 10 bases between them. The germline gives CDR1 SGHRS, CDR2 YFSETQ. This CDR3 has 14 amino acids. The CDR3 nucleotides are TGCGCCAGCAGGACGGGGGGCAGCACAGATACGCAGTATTTT. It specifies CASRTGGSTDTQYF. The entire variable domain, with the rest obtained from reference TRBV5-1 and TRBJ2-3, is as follows: KAGVTQTPRYLIKTRGQQVTLSCSPISGHRSVSWYQQTPGQGLQFLFEYFSETQRNKGNFPGRFSGRQFSNSRSEMNVSTLELGDSALYLCASRTGGSTDTQYFGPGTRLTVL.

The J gene is TRBJ2-1, the V gene TRBV19; D unclear. Germline lookup yields CDR1 LNHDA and CDR2 SQIVND (reference sequence). With 1 base removed from V and 0 bases from J, the gap between germline ends came to 7 bases. The CDR3 extends over 15 amino acids. This CDR3 reads CASSIGPSSYNEQFF. CDR3 sequence (DNA): TGTGCCAGTAGTATAGGACCGAGCTCCTACAATGAGCAGTTCTTC.

This clonotype showed up many times. The V gene is TRBV29-1, the J gene TRBJ1-1; D gene uncertain. V lost 5 bases to trimming and J lost 4 bases, with 11 bases between them. Germline lookup yields CDR1 SQVTM and CDR2 ANQGSEA. The CDR3 sequence is 12 residues long. In nucleotides, the CDR3 is TGCAGCGTTCATCGGGGAGGCACTGAAGCTTTCTTT. It codes for CSVHRGGTEAFF.

This chain joins TRBV27 and TRBJ1-5; the match to TRBD1 covers 9 bases. Per the germline V gene, CDR1 is MNHEY and CDR2 is SMNVEV (reference sequence). There are 14 residues in the CDR3. The trim removed 6 bases at V and 6 bases at J, leaving 6 bases unmatched. This chain's CDR3 is CASRPTGGVQPQHF. The CDR3 bases are TGTGCCAGCAGACCGACAGGGGGAGTTCAGCCCCAGCATTTT.

At least ten counts were recorded for this clonotype. The chain links TRBV7-9 to TRBJ2-3; D is unclear. Trimming took off 4 bases at V and 6 bases at J, with 11 bases between the two ends. The CDR3 consists of 13 residues. The V gene's germline CDR1 is SEHNR and CDR2 FQNEAQ (reference sequence). The chain's CDR3 is CASSSPQLDTQYF. The CDR3 coding sequence is TGTGCCAGCAGCTCGCCTCAGCTCGATACGCAGTATTTT.

On this clonotype: At one boundary the junction diverges from the germline segment, which might be a read error. The chain links TRBV7-8 to TRBJ2-5, with D perhaps given as TRBD1 or TRBD2 (5 bases each). Germline V gene lookup returns CDR1 SGHVS and CDR2 FQNEAQ. CDR3 size: 16 residues. The CDR3 is CASRTLSGRKKETQCF. The CDR3 DNA is TGTGCCAGCAGGACCCTTTCGGGACGGAAGAAAGAGACCCAGTGCTTC.

This clonotype was seen more than once but under ten times. The rearrangement uses TRBV6-6 and TRBJ2-7, with D perhaps being TRBD1 or TRBD2 (5 bases each). The CDR3 is 12 residues long. Trimming took 6 bases from V and 4 from J, leaving 10 bases between them. Germline CDR1 and CDR2: MNHNY and SVGAGI (reference sequence). CDR3 nucleotide sequence: TGTGCCAGCAGGCCGGGGCTTTACGAGCAGTACTTC. Protein sequence: CASRPGLYEQYF.

This clonotype was detected only a few times. This chain uses TRBV11-2 with TRBJ2-3; 9 bases are a match to TRBD2. This CDR3 has 15 residues. The germline gives CDR1 SGHAT, CDR2 FQNNGV. The V and J ends lost 6 bases and 0 bases, in that order; junction bases with no gene match: 4. CDR3 protein: CASREAGGSTDTQYF. DNA of the CDR3: TGTGCCAGCAGGGAAGCGGGAGGCAGCACAGATACGCAGTATTTT. Based on the CDR3 plus reference TRBV11-2 and TRBJ2-3, the full variable domain is EAGVAQSPRYKIIEKRQSVAFWCNPISGHATLYWYQQILGQGPKLLIQFQNNGVVDDSQLPKDRFSAERLKGVDSTLKIQPAKLEDSAVYLCASREAGGSTDTQYFGPGTRLTVL.

This clonotype was counted many times. DNA of the CDR3: TGTGCCAGCAGCCCGGGGTACCGGGGCGAGCAGTACTTC. It is translated as CASSPGYRGEQYF. J is TRBJ2-7 and V is TRBV7-2; possibly TRBD2 for D (5 bases). Germline CDR1 SGHTA, CDR2 FQGNSA. CDR3 length: 13 amino acids. V lost 5 bases and J lost 6, with 14 bases in between.

The J gene is TRBJ1-5, the V gene TRBV20-1; D is ambiguous. Trimming removed 6 bases from V and 2 bases from J, with 11 bases in between. The CDR3 runs 13 residues. Germline V lookup: CDR1 DFQATT, CDR2 SNEGSKA (reference sequence). CDR3 nucleotide sequence: TGCAGTGCCGAGCGATTCGGCAATCAGCCCCAGCATTTT. Amino acids: CSAERFGNQPQHF.

This clonotype was counted ten times or more. V usage is TRBV6-5 and J usage is TRBJ2-5; 8 bases map to TRBD1. Germline trimming cut 5 bases from V and 7 bases from J; bases unmatched to any gene: 12. The CDR3 contains 15 residues. Germline CDR1 reads MNHEY; CDR2 reads SVGAGI. The CDR3 loop is CASSPRTGRSGTQYF. DNA of the CDR3: TGTGCCAGCAGTCCCCGGACAGGGCGGTCGGGGACCCAGTACTTC.

The gene calls are TRBV6-1 and TRBJ2-6, with D hard to call. Germline values: CDR1 MNHNS, CDR2 SASEGT. The V end lost 0 bases, the J end lost 1 base, and 7 bases lay between the germline ends. CDR3 length: 16 amino acids. For the CDR3, the DNA is TGTGCCAGCAGTGAAGCGGCAGGATCTGGGGCCAACGTCCTGACTTTC. Its translation is CASSEAAGSGANVLTF.

This clonotype was recorded a few times. The chain employs TRBV7-2 and TRBJ1-1; D possibly corresponds to TRBD1 (6 bases). V lost 5 bases, J lost 9 bases, and 16 bases lay in between. This CDR3 comprises 13 residues. Germline V gene lookup returns CDR1 SGHTA and CDR2 FQGNSA. The chain's CDR3 is CASSTSDRRKAFF. The CDR3 DNA reads as TGTGCCAGCAGCACCTCGGACAGAAGAAAAGCTTTCTTT.

The chain carries TRBV10-3 and TRBJ2-7; TRBD2 aligns across 7 bases. V trimming: 3 bases; J trimming: 6 bases; junction bases outside the gene matches: 14. Looked up from germline, CDR1 is ENHRY and CDR2 is SYGVKD. The CDR3 has 16 residues. The CDR3 DNA follows: TGTGCCATCAGTGATCCAAGGGAGGGAGAGGTGGGCGAGCAGTACTTC. Encoded protein: CAISDPREGEVGEQYF.

The rearrangement links TRBV7-2 to TRBJ2-5; 9 nucleotides align to TRBD2. This CDR3 has 15 amino acids. V trimming: 6 bases; J trimming: 5 bases; junction bases outside the gene matches: 10. Germline V gene sequence: CDR1 SGHTA, CDR2 FQGNSA. For the CDR3, the DNA is TGTGCCAGCAGTCCTGAGGGACTAGCTAGGGAGACCCAGTACTTC. Translation gives CASSPEGLARETQYF.

About this clonotype itself: A much larger clone differs from this one at a single base, so this may be a read error. The genes are TRBV5-1 and TRBJ2-1; 15 bases map to TRBD2. From germline, CDR1 is SGHRS and CDR2 YFSETQ. V was pared by 3 bases and J by 9 bases, with 4 bases of the junction left unmatched. The CDR3 is 15 amino acids. The CDR3 coding sequence is TGCGCCAGCAGCTACCCGGGACTAGCGGGAGGTGAGCAGTTCTTC. Translated, it gives CASSYPGLAGGEQFF. The full variable domain, rest sourced from reference TRBV5-1 and TRBJ2-1, is KAGVTQTPRYLIKTRGQQVTLSCSPISGHRSVSWYQQTPGQGLQFLFEYFSETQRNKGNFPGRFSGRQFSNSRSEMNVSTLELGDSALYLCASSYPGLAGGEQFFGPGTRLTVL.

This clonotype was picked up a small number of times. V and J are TRBV6-5 and TRBJ2-1; TRBD2 matches at 7 bases. CDR1 is MNHEY, CDR2 SVGAGI, per germline. After removal of 3 bases from V and 8 bases from J, the junction contained 10 bases not matched to a gene. This CDR3 has 15 amino acids. The CDR3 spells CASSYMGLTRDEQFF. Written as DNA, the CDR3 is TGTGCCAGCAGTTATATGGGACTAACGCGCGATGAGCAGTTCTTC.